The sequence of this T cell receptor beta chain was determined in a study of regulatory T cells in long-lasting Graves disease. The J segment lost 2 bases and the V segment lost 3 bases, leaving 4 bases of the junction unmatched. Germline lookup yields CDR1 SGHTA and CDR2 FQGNSA. This CDR3 has 15 residues. This sample's time point: persistent/refractory GD, antithyroid drugs over 5 years with positive TRAb. The TCR library was prepared using RNA isolated from PBMCs. Building the TCR beta libraries relied on iRepertoire HTBI primers, and CDR3 regions underwent Arm-PCR. In the study's own analysis: Sample data revealed roughly 62 TRBV and over twelve TRBJ segments. Via MiXCR, TCRdb re-called the multiplex PCR reads, giving one row per CDR3 protein. TCRdb's processing, not the authors' own work, is the source of the V and J calls. The data show fewer than 550,000 distinct CDR3 sequences, 20% to 25% seen once.

At least ten counts were recorded for this clonotype. This chain links TRBV7-2 with TRBJ2-7; TRBD2 matches 10 bases. Source: peripheral blood mononuclear cells (PBMCs), taken when the disease was refractory, from a patient treated with antithyroid drugs. The sequence derives from a female donor with Graves disease. The DNA for the CDR3 is TGTGCCAGCAGCTTCGGGCTAGCGGGAGCCTACGAGCAGTACTTC. Residues: CASSFGLAGAYEQYF.